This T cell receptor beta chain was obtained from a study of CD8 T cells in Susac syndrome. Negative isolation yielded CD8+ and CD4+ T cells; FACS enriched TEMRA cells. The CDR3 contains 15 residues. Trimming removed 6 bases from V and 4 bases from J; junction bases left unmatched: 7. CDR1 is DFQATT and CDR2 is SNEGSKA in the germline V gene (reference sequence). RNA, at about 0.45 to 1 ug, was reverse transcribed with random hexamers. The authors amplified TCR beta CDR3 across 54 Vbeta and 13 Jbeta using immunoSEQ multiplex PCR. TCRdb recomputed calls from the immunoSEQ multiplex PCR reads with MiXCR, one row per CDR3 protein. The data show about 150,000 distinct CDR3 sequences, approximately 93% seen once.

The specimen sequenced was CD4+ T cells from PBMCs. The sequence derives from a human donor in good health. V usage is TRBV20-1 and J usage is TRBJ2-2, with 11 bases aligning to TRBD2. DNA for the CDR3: TGCAGTGCCAGCGGGACTAGCGGAGGCACCGGGGAGCTGTTTTTT. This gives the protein CSASGTSGGTGELFF.